Reported below is one TCR beta chain. Antigen specificity is unknown. This entry is derived from a study of Ad26.COV2.S vaccination and SARS-CoV-2 variants. Findings and caveats of the study: The TCR breadth and depth analyses may have produced an underestimate of total T cell responses. A substantial breadth of spike-specific CD8+ and CD4+ T cell responses after vaccination has been reported. Participants in the vaccine arm had higher spike-specific TCR breadth; placebo recipients had lower.

V shed 4 bases, J shed 5 bases, and the junction held 23 bases outside the gene matches. The CDR3 totals 20 residues. Per germline, CDR1 LGHDT and CDR2 YNNKEL (reference sequence). Regarding treatment: around 19 received Ad26.COV2.S at low or high dose, single or two shots; several received placebo; per-sample allocation not given. Material that was analyzed had been drawn on day 63 after the first vaccine or placebo injection. Ad26.COV2.S expressed prefusion-stabilized spike from the original Wuhan strain. The method was immunoSEQ multiplex PCR; TCRdb's version includes in-frame clones alone and lacks a portion of them. The table lists some 370,000 clones, under 90% of them singletons.

The gene calls are TRBV3-1 (or the pseudogene TRBV3-2) and TRBJ2-5, with 9 bases matching TRBD2. This specimen was peripheral blood, taken in a trial of Ad26.COV2.S vaccine versus placebo. This clonotype was obtained from a person aged 18-60 years who received the Ad26.COV2.S COVID-19 vaccine or a placebo. This CDR3 reads CASSRTRVAGVRFGSETQYF. The CDR3 bases are TGTGCCAGCAGCCGTACCCGGGTAGCGGGGGTAAGGTTCGGTTCGGAGACCCAGTACTTC.